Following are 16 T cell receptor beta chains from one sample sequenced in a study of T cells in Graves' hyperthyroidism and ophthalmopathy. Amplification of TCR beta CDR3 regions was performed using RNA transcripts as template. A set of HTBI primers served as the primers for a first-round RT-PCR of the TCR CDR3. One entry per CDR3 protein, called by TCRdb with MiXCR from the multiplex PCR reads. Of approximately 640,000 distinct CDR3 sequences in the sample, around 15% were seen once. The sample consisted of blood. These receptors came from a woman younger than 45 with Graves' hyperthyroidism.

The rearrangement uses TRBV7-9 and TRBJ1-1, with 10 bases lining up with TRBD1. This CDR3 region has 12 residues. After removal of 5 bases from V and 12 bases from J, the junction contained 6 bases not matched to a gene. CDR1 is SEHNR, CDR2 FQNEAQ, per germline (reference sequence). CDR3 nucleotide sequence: TGTGCCAGCAGCGGGGACAGGGGAAGGACTTTCTTT. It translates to CASSGDRGRTFF.

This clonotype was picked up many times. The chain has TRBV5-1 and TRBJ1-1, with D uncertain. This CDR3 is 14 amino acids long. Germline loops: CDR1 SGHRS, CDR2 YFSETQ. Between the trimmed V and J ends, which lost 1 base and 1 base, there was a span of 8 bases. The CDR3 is CASSLRAENTEAFF. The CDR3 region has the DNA TGCGCCAGCAGCTTGAGGGCGGAGAACACTGAAGCTTTCTTT.

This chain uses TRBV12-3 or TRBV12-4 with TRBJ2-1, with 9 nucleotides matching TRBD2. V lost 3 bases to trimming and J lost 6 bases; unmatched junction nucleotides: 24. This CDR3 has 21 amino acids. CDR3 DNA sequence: TGTGCCAGCAGTTTCCGGGACCCTCTTGGCGGGAGGGCCGGTCCGGTCAATGAGCAGTTCTTC. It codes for CASSFRDPLGGRAGPVNEQFF.

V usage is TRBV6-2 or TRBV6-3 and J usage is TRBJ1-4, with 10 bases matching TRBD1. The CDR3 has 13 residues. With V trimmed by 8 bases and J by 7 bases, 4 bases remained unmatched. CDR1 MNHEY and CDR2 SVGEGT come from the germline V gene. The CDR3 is CASGQGVGEKLFF. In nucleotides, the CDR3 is TGTGCCAGCGGACAGGGGGTCGGTGAAAAACTGTTTTTT.

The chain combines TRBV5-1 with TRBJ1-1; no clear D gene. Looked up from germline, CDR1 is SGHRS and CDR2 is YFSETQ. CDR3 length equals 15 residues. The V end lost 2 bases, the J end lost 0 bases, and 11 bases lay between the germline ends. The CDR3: CASSFNWNMNTEAFF. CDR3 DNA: TGCGCCAGCAGCTTTAACTGGAACATGAACACTGAAGCTTTCTTT.

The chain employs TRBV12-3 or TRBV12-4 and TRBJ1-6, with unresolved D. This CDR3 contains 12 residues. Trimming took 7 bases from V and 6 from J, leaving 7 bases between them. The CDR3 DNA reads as TGTGCCAGCACCCCGGGTAATTCACCCCTCCACTTT. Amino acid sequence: CASTPGNSPLHF.

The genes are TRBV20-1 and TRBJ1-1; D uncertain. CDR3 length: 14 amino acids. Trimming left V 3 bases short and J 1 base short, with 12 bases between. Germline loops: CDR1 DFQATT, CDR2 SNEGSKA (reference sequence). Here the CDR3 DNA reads TGCAGTGCTAGTGCCACTCACGGGAACACTGAAGCTTTCTTT. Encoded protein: CSASATHGNTEAFF.

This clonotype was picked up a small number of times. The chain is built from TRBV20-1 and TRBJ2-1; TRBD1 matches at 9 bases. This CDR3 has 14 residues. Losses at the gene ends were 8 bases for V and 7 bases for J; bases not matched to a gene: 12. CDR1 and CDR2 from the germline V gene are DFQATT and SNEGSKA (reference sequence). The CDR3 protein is CSFHSGTGTNEQFF. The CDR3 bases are TGCAGTTTCCACTCCGGGACAGGGACTAATGAGCAGTTCTTC.

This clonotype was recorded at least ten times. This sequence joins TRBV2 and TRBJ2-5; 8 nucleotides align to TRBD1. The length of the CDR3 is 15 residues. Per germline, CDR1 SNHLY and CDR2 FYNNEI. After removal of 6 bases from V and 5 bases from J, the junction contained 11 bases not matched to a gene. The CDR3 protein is CASRRNRGTEETQYF. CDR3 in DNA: TGTGCCAGCAGACGGAACAGGGGGACTGAGGAGACCCAGTACTTC.

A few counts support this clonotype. The DNA of the CDR3 is TGTGCCAGTAGTATGGGGACGGCTGCCAATGAGCAGTTCTTC. Residues: CASSMGTAANEQFF. The rearrangement links TRBV19 to TRBJ2-1; tentatively, D is TRBD1 or TRBD2 (5 bases each). V shed 3 bases and J shed 6 bases, with 12 bases lying between them. The CDR3 loop spans 14 amino acids. CDR1 and CDR2 from the germline V gene are LNHDA and SQIVND (reference sequence).

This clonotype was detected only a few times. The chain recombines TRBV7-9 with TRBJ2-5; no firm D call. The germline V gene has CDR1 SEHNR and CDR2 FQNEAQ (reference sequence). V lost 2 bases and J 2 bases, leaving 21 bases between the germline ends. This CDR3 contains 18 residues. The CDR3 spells CASSLIYAAKPEQETQYF. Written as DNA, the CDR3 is TGTGCCAGCAGCTTAATCTACGCGGCTAAACCAGAACAAGAGACCCAGTACTTC.

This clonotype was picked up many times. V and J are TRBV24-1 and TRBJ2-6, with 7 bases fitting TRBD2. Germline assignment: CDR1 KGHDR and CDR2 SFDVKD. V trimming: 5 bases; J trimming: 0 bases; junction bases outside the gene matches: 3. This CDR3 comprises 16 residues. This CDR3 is CATSGEGSSGANVLTF. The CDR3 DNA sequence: TGTGCCACCAGTGGGGAGGGAAGCTCTGGGGCCAACGTCCTGACTTTC.

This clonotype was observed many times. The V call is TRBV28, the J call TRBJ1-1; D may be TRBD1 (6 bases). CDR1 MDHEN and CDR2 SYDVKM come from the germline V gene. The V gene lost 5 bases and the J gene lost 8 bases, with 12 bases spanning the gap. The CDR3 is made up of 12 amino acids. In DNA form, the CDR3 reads TGTGCCAGCAGTGAACAGGGTAAGGAAGCTTTCTTT. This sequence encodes CASSEQGKEAFF.

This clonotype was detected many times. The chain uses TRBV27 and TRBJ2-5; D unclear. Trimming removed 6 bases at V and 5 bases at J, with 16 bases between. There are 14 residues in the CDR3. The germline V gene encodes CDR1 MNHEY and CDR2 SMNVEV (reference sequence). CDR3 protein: CASRPTRIPETQYF. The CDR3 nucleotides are TGTGCCAGCAGACCTACGAGGATACCGGAGACCCAGTACTTC.

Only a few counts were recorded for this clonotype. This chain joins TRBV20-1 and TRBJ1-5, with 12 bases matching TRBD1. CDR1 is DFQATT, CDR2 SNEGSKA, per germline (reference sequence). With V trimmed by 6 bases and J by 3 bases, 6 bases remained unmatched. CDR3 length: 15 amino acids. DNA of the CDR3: TGCAGTGCAACCGGGACAGGGGGCCTCAATCAGCCCCAGCATTTT. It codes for CSATGTGGLNQPQHF.

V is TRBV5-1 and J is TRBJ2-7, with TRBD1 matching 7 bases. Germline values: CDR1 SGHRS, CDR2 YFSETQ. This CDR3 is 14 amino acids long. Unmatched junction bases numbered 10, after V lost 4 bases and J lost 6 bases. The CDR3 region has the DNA TGCGCCAGCAGCCGGACAGGTTCAACTCTCGAGCAGTACTTC. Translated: CASSRTGSTLEQYF.